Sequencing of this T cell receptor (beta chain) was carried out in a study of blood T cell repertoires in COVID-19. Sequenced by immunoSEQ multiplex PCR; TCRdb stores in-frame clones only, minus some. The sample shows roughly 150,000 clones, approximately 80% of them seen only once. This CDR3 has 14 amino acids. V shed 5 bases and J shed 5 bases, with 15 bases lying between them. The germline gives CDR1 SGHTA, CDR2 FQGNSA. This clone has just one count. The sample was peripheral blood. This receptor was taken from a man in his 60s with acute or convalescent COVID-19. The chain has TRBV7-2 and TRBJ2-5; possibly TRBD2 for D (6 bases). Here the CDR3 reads CASSGGLAGETQYF. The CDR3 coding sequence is TGTGCCAGCAGCGGGGGACTTGCCGGGGAGACCCAGTACTTC.